This TCR beta chain emerged from a study of T cells in Graves' hyperthyroidism and ophthalmopathy. This CDR3 comprises 14 residues. J lost 3 bases, V lost 2 bases, and 3 bases had no gene match. Looked up from germline, CDR1 is SGHAT and CDR2 is FQDESV (reference sequence). Amplification of TCR beta CDR3 regions used RNA as the template. The HTBI primer set drove a first-round RT-PCR of the TCR CDR3. TCRdb used MiXCR to reprocess the multiplex PCR reads, holding one entry per CDR3 protein. The sample holds around 250,000 distinct CDR3 sequences, roughly 15% seen once. This clonotype was picked up many times.

The clonotype was recovered from a woman aged 40 to 55 with Graves' hyperthyroidism that later progressed to Graves' ophthalmopathy. The V and J genes are TRBV11-1 and TRBJ2-7; 8 bases line up with TRBD1. Sequenced: blood. The CDR3 loop is CASSLQGAGYEQYF. CDR3 bases: TGTGCCAGCAGCTTACAGGGGGCCGGCTACGAGCAGTACTTC.